A selection of T cell receptor beta chains follows, all from one sample in a study of T cell responses to AZD1222 COVID-19 vaccine. Using immunoSEQ multiplex PCR, the repertoire was profiled, and TCRdb retains in-frame clones only, with some absent. Counted here are some 80,000 clones, approximately 89% occurring once; the ten biggest clones make up more than 8%. The source material was peripheral blood, sampled 28 days after the second dose of the MenACWY control vaccine. The receptor set was obtained from an adult who received the MenACWY meningococcal vaccine as a control. CDR3s include the opening cysteine and the closing phenylalanine or tryptophan. D genes are given only for firm matches. Clone size, where shown, is once, few, many, or a class for clones that have expanded.

v_call	clone_size	j_call	d_call	cdr3_nt	cdr3_aa
TRBV6-2/TRBV6-3	.	TRBJ1-2	TRBD1	TGTGCCAGCAGTTACCCATCGGACAGGGTGGACTATGGCTACACCTTC	CASSYPSDRVDYGYTF
TRBV3-1/TRBV3-2	.	TRBJ1-5	.	TGTGCCAGCAGCCAAGACAGGGGAAGTCAGCCCCAGCATTTT	CASSQDRGSQPQHF
TRBV6-1	.	TRBJ1-5	.	TGTGCCAGCAGTGAAGCCCAGGGAAATCAGCCCCAGCATTTT	CASSEAQGNQPQHF
TRBV12-5	.	TRBJ2-7	.	TGTGCTAGTGGTTTGGCCTCACCAGGGACACCCTACGAGCAGTACTTC	CASGLASPGTPYEQYF
TRBV7-2	.	TRBJ1-6	.	TGTGCCAGCAGCTTAAAAGAGCAACCTAATTCACCCCTCCACTTT	CASSLKEQPNSPLHF
TRBV27	once	TRBJ1-6	.	TGTGCCAGCAGTATAACCCGGGAGTTTGGAGCCCTCCACTTT	CASSITREFGALHF
TRBV5-1	.	TRBJ2-2	TRBD2	TGCGCCAGCAGCCCCACTAGCGGGGCTTCGAACACCGGGGAGCTGTTTTTT	CASSPTSGASNTGELFF
TRBV6-1	.	TRBJ1-1	.	TGTGCCAGCAGTGAAGGGGTAACAGGGAACACTGAAGCTTTCTTT	CASSEGVTGNTEAFF
TRBV5-1	.	TRBJ2-2	.	TGCGCCAGCAGCTTGGCCAACTCGAACACCGGGGAGCTGTTTTTT	CASSLANSNTGELFF
TRBV5-1	.	TRBJ2-1	.	TGCGCCAGCAGCTTGGCCCCCACCAATGAGCAGTTCTTC	CASSLAPTNEQFF
TRBV7-2	.	TRBJ2-3	TRBD2	TGTGCCAGCAGCCCGGGACTAGCGTCAGATACGCAGTATTTT	CASSPGLASDTQYF
TRBV29-1	.	TRBJ1-2	TRBD1	TGCAGCGTTCCGCTGACAGGGAACTATGGCTACACCTTC	CSVPLTGNYGYTF
TRBV29-1	.	TRBJ1-2	.	TGCAGCGATTCCTTCGCAGGGTGGGGTGTTGACTATGGCTACACCTTC	CSDSFAGWGVDYGYTF
TRBV27	once	TRBJ2-7	TRBD1	TGTGCCAGCAGTCCGCAATACCGGGACAGGGGGCATTCGGTGACCTACGAGCAGTACTTC	CASSPQYRDRGHSVTYEQYF
TRBV9	.	TRBJ1-2	.	TGTGCCAGCAGCGTAGGGGCAGTCACTACGCCTAACTATGGCTACACCTTC	CASSVGAVTTPNYGYTF
TRBV19	.	TRBJ1-5	TRBD1	TGTGCCAGTAGTATAGTGTGGACAGGGAATCAGCCCCAGCATTTT	CASSIVWTGNQPQHF
TRBV5-4	.	TRBJ2-1	TRBD2	TGTGCCAGCAGCGGCCCATTGAGTAGCGGGGGTGTCAATGAGCAGTTCTTC	CASSGPLSSGGVNEQFF
TRBV7-2	.	TRBJ2-3	.	TGTGCCAGCAGCTTAGCTGCGACCACAGATACGCAGTATTTT	CASSLAATTDTQYF
TRBV12-3/TRBV12-4	.	TRBJ1-1	.	TGTGCCAGCAGTTTGGGACGGGACACTGAAGCTTTCTTT	CASSLGRDTEAFF
TRBV29-1	.	TRBJ1-1	.	TGCAGCGTTGTTATGAGCGGCACTGAAGCTTTCTTT	CSVVMSGTEAFF
TRBV4-3	.	TRBJ1-4	.	TGCGCCAGCAGCCAACAGGACCGGAGAGAAAAACTGTTTTTT	CASSQQDRREKLFF
TRBV2	.	TRBJ2-5	.	TGTGCCAGCAGACTTCCGGGGATGGAGACCCAGTACTTC	CASRLPGMETQYF
TRBV10-3	.	TRBJ2-3	.	TGTGCCATCAGTGACTTGGGGGGGGACAACACAGATACGCAGTATTTT	CAISDLGGDNTDTQYF
TRBV15	.	TRBJ2-7	TRBD2	TGTGCCACCAGCAGGGATAGCGGGGGGGTTTACTCCTACGAGCAGTACTTC	CATSRDSGGVYSYEQYF
TRBV19	.	TRBJ1-4	.	TGTGCCAGTCGGAGGGATGGCGGGAGTGAAAAACTGTTTTTT	CASRRDGGSEKLFF
TRBV5-6	.	TRBJ1-1	.	TGTGCCAGCAGTCTTACCAGCGGGCCTGGGAGGGAGACTGAAGCTTTCTTT	CASSLTSGPGRETEAFF
TRBV29-1	.	TRBJ1-2	TRBD1	TGCAGCGTTGACAAGACAGGGAATGGCTACACCTTC	CSVDKTGNGYTF
TRBV6-2/TRBV6-3	.	TRBJ2-1	TRBD2	TGTGCCAGCAGTCGGACTAGCGGGGGGGCAGGAGAGCAGTTCTTC	CASSRTSGGAGEQFF
TRBV28	.	TRBJ1-5	TRBD1	TGTGCCAGCAGTTTTTGGACAGGGGTTGTTCAGCCCCAGCATTTT	CASSFWTGVVQPQHF
TRBV4-1	.	TRBJ2-5	.	TGCGCCAGCAGCCAACGACAGGCTCAAGAGACCCAGTACTTC	CASSQRQAQETQYF
TRBV2	.	TRBJ1-2	.	TGTGCCAGCACTTTTCGCCGGAATGGCTACACCTTC	CASTFRRNGYTF
TRBV7-9	.	TRBJ1-6	.	TGTGCCAGCAGCCTCGACGGTGTCTCACCCCTCCACTTT	CASSLDGVSPLHF
TRBV5-1	few	TRBJ2-7	.	TGCGCCAGCAGCTTCGGAGTTGATCTACCTGGAGCGCAGTACTTC	CASSFGVDLPGAQYF
TRBV18	once	TRBJ1-2	.	TGTGCCAGCTCACCACCGATTCCGTTTGACTATGGCTACATCTTC	CASSPPIPFDYGYIF
TRBV30	.	TRBJ2-5	.	TGTGCCTGGAGGGGACCACCGGGAGAGACCCAGTACTTC	CAWRGPPGETQYF
TRBV4-1	.	TRBJ1-3	.	TGCGCCAGCAGCCTGAAAGATTGGGACACCATATATTTT	CASSLKDWDTIYF
TRBV6-1	.	TRBJ1-2	.	TGTGCCAGCAGTGACCAATACAGTACCTATGGCTACACCTTC	CASSDQYSTYGYTF
TRBV12-3/TRBV12-4	few	TRBJ1-2	.	TGTGCCAGCAGTTCGACAGACCACTACACCTTC	CASSSTDHYTF
TRBV6-6	.	TRBJ2-1	TRBD1	TGTGCCAGCAGTTCGGACAGGGGGAGCAATGAGCAGTTCTTC	CASSSDRGSNEQFF
TRBV6-2/TRBV6-3	few	TRBJ1-1	.	TGTGCCAGCAGTCCAGGGATGAACACTGAAGCTTTCTTT	CASSPGMNTEAFF
TRBV7-7	.	TRBJ2-5	TRBD2	TGTGCCAGCAGCTCGAGCGGGACCCTACAAGAGACCCAGTACTTC	CASSSSGTLQETQYF
TRBV7-9	.	TRBJ2-2	.	TGTGCCAGCAGCTTAGAAAACGGGGAGCTGTTTTTT	CASSLENGELFF
TRBV11-2	.	TRBJ2-1	TRBD2	TGTGCCGCGGGGACTAGAAGTGAGCAGTTCTTC	CAAGTRSEQFF
TRBV28	.	TRBJ2-7	TRBD1	TGTGCCAGCAGCCCGACAGGGTCATCCTACGAGCAGTACTTC	CASSPTGSSYEQYF
TRBV2	.	TRBJ1-1	.	TGTGCCAGCAGTAAAGTGGGGGGCGCGAACACTGAAGCTTTCTTT	CASSKVGGANTEAFF
TRBV21-1	.	TRBJ1-5	.	TGTGCCAGCAGCAAAATGGCCAGTCGGGGTCAGCCCCAGCATTTT	CASSKMASRGQPQHF
TRBV7-2	.	TRBJ2-7	TRBD2	TGTGCCAGCACCCTTAGCGGGGGTTACGAGCAGTACTTC	CASTLSGGYEQYF